A single sample gave rise to the 4 T cell receptor beta chains below, sequenced in a study of shared clonotypes between healthy human individuals (dated by TCRdb to about 2020). Library method: the immunoSEQ multiplex PCR assay. The source is immuneACCESS, and TCRdb retained only in-frame sequences with V and J called. Part of the clones is not carried over; for the studies checked, unresolved V genes explain less than half of this, and the remainder is unexplained. This sample gives about 680,000 clones in total; 60% to 75% of them show up just once. In total, the top ten clones hold around 2% of the sample. Material: memory CD4+ T cells sorted from blood. In light of the paper, this sample's cell subset or site label describes: CD45RA-negative fraction. The receptors originated from a woman aged 25 to 39 in good health.

The rearrangement uses TRBV6-4 and TRBJ2-4; 7 nucleotides agree with TRBD2. This CDR3 is built from 16 residues. The germline V gene has CDR1 MRHNA and CDR2 SNTAGT. The trim removed 8 bases at V and 0 bases at J, leaving 10 bases unmatched. In nucleotides, the CDR3 is TGTGCCAGCGGATCGGGACTAATCCTAGCCAAAAACATTCAGTACTTC. It encodes CASGSGLILAKNIQYF.

This clone was counted between two and nine times. V and J are TRBV28 and TRBJ1-2; 8 nucleotides agree with TRBD1. The CDR3 has 13 amino acids. V lost 6 bases, J lost 4 bases, and 4 bases stayed unmatched. The germline V gene has CDR1 MDHEN and CDR2 SYDVKM. The CDR3, as DNA: TGTGCCAGCAGACCCAGGGGGCCCTATGGCTACACCTTC. It specifies CASRPRGPYGYTF.

The rearrangement uses TRBV28 and TRBJ2-3; 11 bases align to TRBD2. The CDR3 covers 15 residues. V trimming: 8 bases; J trimming: 4 bases; junction bases outside the gene matches: 8. Germline loops: CDR1 MDHEN, CDR2 SYDVKM. The chain's CDR3 is CASQLAGVVADTQYF. The CDR3 DNA follows: TGTGCCAGCCAACTAGCGGGAGTAGTCGCAGATACGCAGTATTTT.

A word on this clone: With a much larger clone just one base away, this may be a read error. Other DNA sequences in the same sample also yield this CDR3. V usage is TRBV5-4 and J usage is TRBJ2-2; 10 bases are shared with TRBD2. The junction had 2 bases not matched to a gene; V was cut back by 3 bases and J by 0 bases. Germline CDR1 and CDR2: SGHNT and YYREEE (reference sequence). This CDR3 has 16 residues. The DNA of the CDR3 is TGTGCCAGCAGCTCCGGACTAGCGGCGAACACCGGGGAGCTGTTTTTT. Translating gives CASSSGLAANTGELFF.